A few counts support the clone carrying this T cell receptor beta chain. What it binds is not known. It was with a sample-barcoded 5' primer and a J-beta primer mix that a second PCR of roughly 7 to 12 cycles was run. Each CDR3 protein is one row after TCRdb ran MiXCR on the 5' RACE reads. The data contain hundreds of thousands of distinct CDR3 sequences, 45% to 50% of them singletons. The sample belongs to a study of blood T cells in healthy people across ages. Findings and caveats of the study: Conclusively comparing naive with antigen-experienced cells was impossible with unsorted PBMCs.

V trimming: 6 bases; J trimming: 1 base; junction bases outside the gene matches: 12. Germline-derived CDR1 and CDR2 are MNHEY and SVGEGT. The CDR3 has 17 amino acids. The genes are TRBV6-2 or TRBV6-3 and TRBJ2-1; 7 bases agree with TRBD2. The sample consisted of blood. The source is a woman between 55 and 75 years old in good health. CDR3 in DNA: TGTGCCAGCAGCTACGGGGAGGGCGGAGCATCCTACAATGAGCAGTTCTTC. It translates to CASSYGEGGASYNEQFF.